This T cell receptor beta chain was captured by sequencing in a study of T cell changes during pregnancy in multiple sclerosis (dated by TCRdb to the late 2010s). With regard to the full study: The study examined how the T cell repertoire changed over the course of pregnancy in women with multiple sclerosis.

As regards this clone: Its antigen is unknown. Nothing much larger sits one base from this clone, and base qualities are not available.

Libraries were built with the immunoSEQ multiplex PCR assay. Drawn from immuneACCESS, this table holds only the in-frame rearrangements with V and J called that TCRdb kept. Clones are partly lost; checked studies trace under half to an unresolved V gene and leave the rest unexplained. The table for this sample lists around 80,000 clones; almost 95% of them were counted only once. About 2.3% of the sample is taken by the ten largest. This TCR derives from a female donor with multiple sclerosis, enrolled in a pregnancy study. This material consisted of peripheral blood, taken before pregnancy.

CDR3 reads: CATLGGQAGNEQFF. The DNA is as follows: TGTGCCACCTTGGGCGGCCAGGCGGGAAATGAGCAGTTCTTC. This sequence uses TRBV19 and TRBJ2-1; possibly the D gene is TRBD2, per 6 matching bases. Trimming removed 10 bases from V and 7 bases from J, leaving 20 bases between the germline ends. From a lookup of the germline V gene (reference sequence), CDR1 and CDR2 are LNHDA and SQIVND. The CDR3, cysteine through phenylalanine, is 14 amino acids long. The only DNA kept is the CDR3, 42 bases in frame from the first base.